The 26 T cell receptor beta chains below come from one sample, sequenced in a study of blood T cell repertoires in COVID-19. Assay used: immunoSEQ multiplex PCR; TCRdb lists only in-frame clones, some missing. The sample has about 220,000 clones; over 75% are singletons. Material for sequencing was peripheral blood. These receptors originate from a man between 35 and 55 years old with active or convalescent COVID-19.

The rearrangement links TRBV19 to TRBJ2-7, with 11 bases identical to TRBD2. With 4 bases clipped from V and 3 bases from J, the junction kept 5 bases outside the gene matches. Per the germline V gene, CDR1 is LNHDA and CDR2 is SQIVND (reference sequence). This CDR3 is 15 amino acids long. Here the CDR3 reads CASSTGLAELYEQYF. The CDR3 nucleotides are TGTGCCAGTAGTACGGGACTAGCGGAACTCTACGAGCAGTACTTC.

CDR3 coding DNA: TGTGCCAGCAGTGAACTAGCGGGGGGGCCGAGCTCCTACAATGAGCAGTTCTTC. Translation: CASSELAGGPSSYNEQFF. The chain employs TRBV6-1 and TRBJ2-1; TRBD2 matches 12 bases. CDR3 length equals 18 residues. Germline V gene lookup returns CDR1 MNHNS and CDR2 SASEGT. The V segment lost 2 bases and the J segment 0 bases; nucleotides outside the gene matches: 5.

The rearrangement joins TRBV19 to TRBJ2-6, with D perhaps TRBD2 (6 bases). This CDR3 has 17 residues. Looked up from germline, CDR1 is LNHDA and CDR2 is SQIVND (reference sequence). Trimming pared 7 bases from V and 0 bases from J, leaving 16 bases between. DNA of the CDR3: TGTGCCAGTACCCCCATGGAGGGGAGCTCTGGGGCCAACGTCCTGACTTTC. Its protein product is CASTPMEGSSGANVLTF. The full variable domain, rest sourced from reference TRBV19 and TRBJ2-6, is DGGITQSPKYLFRKEGQNVTLSCEQNLNHDAMYWYRQDPGQGLRLIYYSQIVNDFQKGDIAEGYSVSREKKESFPLTVTSAQKNPTAFYLCASTPMEGSSGANVLTFGAGSRLTVL.

V and J are TRBV5-1 and TRBJ1-6; weak D call: TRBD1 (6 bases). The length of the CDR3 is 14 residues. CDR1 is SGHRS and CDR2 is YFSETQ in the germline V gene. Trimming took off 6 bases at V and 10 bases at J, with 17 bases between the two ends. The CDR3 nucleotides are TGCGCCAGCAAGGGGGAGTTTGTACGGTCACCCCTCCACTTT. Translation gives CASKGEFVRSPLHF.

This clone has a single count. The chain joins TRBV18 to TRBJ1-1; 10 bases fit TRBD1. The J segment lost 10 bases and the V segment lost 1 base, leaving 9 bases of the junction unmatched. The CDR3 length is 15 residues. CDR1 is KGHSH, CDR2 LQKENI, per germline. The CDR3 DNA is TGTGCCAGCTCACCACGAGAGACAGGGGGCCGATCAGCTTTCTTT. Its translation: CASSPRETGGRSAFF.

The sample holds a few counts of this clone. The DNA of the CDR3 is TGTGCCAGTAGTAGACAGGGCCGGGGCTACACCTTC. Protein product: CASSRQGRGYTF. The chain uses TRBV2 and TRBJ1-2, with 7 bases matching TRBD1. Trimming at V came to 9 bases and at J to 8 bases, leaving 9 bases not matched to a gene. Germline V CDR1 and CDR2: SNHLY, FYNNEI. The CDR3 covers 12 residues.

This chain links TRBV5-1 with TRBJ1-1, with D possibly TRBD1 on 6 matching bases. CDR3 size: 11 residues. V was shortened by 4 bases and J by 11 bases, with 12 bases between the two germline ends. The germline gives CDR1 SGHRS, CDR2 YFSETQ. CDR3 residues: CASSVQGYAFF. CDR3 sequence (DNA): TGCGCCAGCAGCGTACAGGGTTACGCTTTCTTT.

The chain links TRBV28 to TRBJ1-2; 8 bases map to TRBD1. Trimming removed 6 bases from V and 4 bases from J; junction bases left unmatched: 7. The germline V gene encodes CDR1 MDHEN and CDR2 SYDVKM. The CDR3 sequence is 14 residues long. CDR3 in DNA: TGTGCCAGCAGACCCCCAGGGGGCAGCTATGGCTACACCTTC. This translates into CASRPPGGSYGYTF.

The rearrangement joins TRBV5-5 to TRBJ1-1; TRBD1 matches 9 bases. In germline, CDR1 is SGHKS, CDR2 YYEKEE (reference sequence). The CDR3 runs to 13 residues. V lost 3 bases to trimming and J lost 6 bases; unmatched junction nucleotides: 3. CDR3 DNA: TGTGCCAGCAGCTCCACAGGGGGCCCTGAAGCTTTCTTT. Its protein is CASSSTGGPEAFF.

The chain joins TRBV6-1 to TRBJ1-3; D is ambiguous. Germline V gene sequence: CDR1 MNHNS, CDR2 SASEGT. V lost 2 bases and J lost 0, with 14 bases in between. CDR3 size: 17 residues. The CDR3 reads CASSELALISSGNTIYF. The CDR3 DNA follows: TGTGCCAGCAGTGAATTGGCTTTAATTTCCTCTGGAAACACCATATATTTT.

This chain joins TRBV10-3 and TRBJ2-1; D possibly corresponds to TRBD2 (6 bases). V dropped 5 bases and J dropped 4 bases, with 12 bases sitting between them. CDR3 length equals 14 residues. CDR1 is ENHRY, CDR2 SYGVKD, per germline. CDR3 DNA sequence: TGTGCCATCAGTAAGGAGGGGAATTACAATGAGCAGTTCTTC. It yields the protein CAISKEGNYNEQFF.

This chain uses TRBV30 with TRBJ1-1, with D perhaps matching TRBD1 (6 bases). Per the germline V gene, CDR1 is GTSNPN and CDR2 is SVGIG (reference sequence). This CDR3 contains 12 residues. Trimming left V 4 bases short and J 7 bases short, with 13 bases between. The CDR3 here is CAWTQQGNEAFF. The CDR3 nucleotides are TGTGCCTGGACTCAACAGGGTAATGAAGCTTTCTTT.

The chain has TRBV12-3 or TRBV12-4 and TRBJ2-4; a weak D match, TRBD1 (5 bases). Trimming took 1 base from V and 7 from J, leaving 5 bases between them. The CDR3 runs 12 residues. Here the CDR3 reads CASSLDRNIQYF. CDR3 nucleotide sequence: TGTGCCAGCAGTTTAGACAGGAACATTCAGTACTTC.

The chain carries TRBV12-3 or TRBV12-4 and TRBJ1-1; the D gene is possibly TRBD1 (6 bases). Trimming removed 5 bases from V and 11 bases from J, with 15 bases in between. This CDR3 comprises 12 residues. This CDR3 is CASSTSQGRAFF. CDR3 in DNA: TGTGCCAGCAGTACGTCACAGGGTAGGGCTTTCTTT.

The genes are TRBV5-8 and TRBJ2-1; D unclear. This CDR3 region has 17 residues. CDR1 is SGHTS, CDR2 YDEGEE, per germline. Trimming stripped 1 base from V and 0 bases from J, with 14 bases between. The CDR3 spells CASSLFLLRSSYNEQFF. CDR3 bases: TGTGCCAGCAGCTTGTTTTTGCTTAGAAGCTCCTACAATGAGCAGTTCTTC.

This rearrangement joins TRBV29-1 to TRBJ1-4; TRBD1 matches at 10 bases. The CDR3 extends over 13 amino acids. Germline-derived CDR1 and CDR2 are SQVTM and ANQGSEA. Losses at the gene ends were 4 bases for V and 8 bases for J; bases not matched to a gene: 4. The CDR3 nucleotides are TGCAGCGTTGGGGGACAGGGGCCGGAAAAACTGTTTTTT. Amino acid sequence: CSVGGQGPEKLFF.

The chain recombines TRBV18 with TRBJ1-1; D uncertain. This CDR3 is built from 17 residues. With 0 bases removed from V and 1 base from J, the gap between germline ends came to 15 bases. Germline-derived CDR1 and CDR2 are KGHSH and LQKENI. CDR3 protein: CASSPPGFAGGNTEAFF. The CDR3 DNA sequence: TGTGCCAGCTCACCACCCGGCTTTGCAGGAGGGAACACTGAAGCTTTCTTT.

This chain uses TRBV7-9 with TRBJ1-1; D ambiguous. The CDR3 consists of 11 residues. Germline V gene lookup returns CDR1 SEHNR and CDR2 FQNEAQ (reference sequence). Between the trimmed V and J ends, which lost 0 bases and 7 bases, there was a span of 3 bases. CDR3 bases: TGTGCCAGCAGCTTAGCGTATGAAGCTTTCTTT. Protein sequence: CASSLAYEAFF.

This clone was found a few times. The genes are TRBV27 and TRBJ1-1; maybe TRBD1 (5 bases). The ends were cut back, 7 bases at V and 3 bases at J, with 15 bases in the middle. The CDR3 runs 14 residues. Germline V lookup: CDR1 MNHEY, CDR2 SMNVEV (reference sequence). The CDR3 here is CASNSNGAYTEAFF. The CDR3 coding sequence is TGTGCCAGCAATTCGAATGGGGCCTACACTGAAGCTTTCTTT.

This clone is a singleton in its sample. This chain joins TRBV7-9 and TRBJ2-3, with TRBD1 matching 7 bases. The CDR3 sequence is 16 residues long. The junction had 9 bases not matched to a gene; V was cut back by 5 bases and J by 1 base. Germline V gene data show CDR1 as SEHNR and CDR2 as FQNEAQ (reference sequence). CDR3 in DNA: TGTGCCAGCAGCCAGATTAACAGGGGCGGCACAGATACGCAGTATTTT. Translating it yields CASSQINRGGTDTQYF.

V usage is TRBV6-5 and J usage is TRBJ1-2; tentatively, D is TRBD1 (6 bases). CDR1 MNHEY and CDR2 SVGAGI come from the germline V gene. This CDR3 has 13 amino acids. The V end lost 2 bases, the J end lost 8 bases, and 12 bases lay between the germline ends. Here the CDR3 reads CASSYEGGSGYTF. DNA for the CDR3: TGTGCCAGCAGTTACGAGGGGGGGAGCGGCTACACCTTC.

The chain recombines TRBV7-8 with TRBJ2-1; D is possibly TRBD2 (6 bases). The CDR3 covers 14 residues. V was shortened by 4 bases and J by 7 bases, with 14 bases between the two germline ends. Germline V CDR1 and CDR2: SGHVS, FQNEAQ. In DNA form, the CDR3 reads TGTGCCAGCAGCTCCCCCCGGCGGGGTAATGAGCAGTTCTTC. As protein: CASSSPRRGNEQFF.

The V and J genes are TRBV6-5 and TRBJ1-2; perhaps TRBD1 as D (5 bases). The V and J ends lost 9 bases and 8 bases respectively, with 16 bases between them. The CDR3 covers 12 residues. CDR1 and CDR2 (germline): MNHEY, SVGAGI. CDR3 loop: CASELGGEGYTF. CDR3 coding DNA: TGTGCCAGTGAGCTGGGAGGGGAGGGCTACACCTTC.

Here the CDR3 DNA reads TGTGCCAGCAGCCGGACCTGGACAGCGAACACCGGGGAGCTGTTTTTT. Protein sequence: CASSRTWTANTGELFF. V is TRBV5-6 and J is TRBJ2-2, with a tentative D call TRBD1 (6 bases). Germline V gene data show CDR1 as SGHDT and CDR2 as YYEEEE. V gave up 4 bases and J gave up 0 bases, with 13 bases separating them. The CDR3 contains 16 residues.

The chain joins TRBV29-1 to TRBJ2-7; TRBD1 agrees at 7 bases. This CDR3 comprises 11 residues. The V and J ends lost 7 bases and 2 bases, in that order; junction bases with no gene match: 2. Germline values: CDR1 SQVTM, CDR2 ANQGSEA. As DNA, the CDR3 is TGCAGCGGGCAGGGGGCCTACGAGCAGTACTTC. This translates into CSGQGAYEQYF.

This sequence joins TRBV3-1 (or the pseudogene TRBV3-2) and TRBJ2-7, with D possibly TRBD2 on 6 matching bases. V was clipped by 4 bases and J by 0 bases, with 10 bases between them. Germline V gene data show CDR1 as LGHDT and CDR2 as YNNKEL (reference sequence). This CDR3 spans 14 amino acids. CDR3 protein: CASSRGRRSYEQYF. DNA of the CDR3: TGTGCCAGCAGCCGAGGGAGGCGCTCCTACGAGCAGTACTTC.